Listed below are T cell receptor beta chains from one sample, sequenced in a study of shared clonotypes between healthy human individuals. TCRdb's table, derived via immunoSEQ multiplex PCR, lists solely in-frame clones and lacks some. The table shows some 2,500,000 clones, with 85% to 95% occurring only once. Sequenced sample: naive CD4+ T cells from PBMCs. All receptors come from a man aged 18-30 years in good health. Some clones in this sample may be carry-over from other donors' samples. The CDR3 runs from the conserved cysteine through the conserved F or W. The D gene is left open where the match is weak. Clone size is not always given. Where it is, it says once, few, many or a class for expanded clones.

TGCGCCAGCAGCTGGCGCACCGGGACAGTAAATGAAAAACTGTTTTTT	CASSWRTGTVNEKLFF	TRBD1	.	TRBV5-1	TRBJ1-4
TGTGCCAGCAGATTAACAAGCGGGAGCTCCTACGAGCAGTACTTC	CASRLTSGSSYEQYF	TRBD2	.	TRBV7-3	TRBJ2-7
TGTGCCAGTAGTCCCAGGGACAGGGGGAACAATCAGCCCCAGCATTTT	CASSPRDRGNNQPQHF	TRBD1	.	TRBV19	TRBJ1-5
TGTGCCAGCAGACCCACAGGGGATTGGGGCTATGGCTACACCTTC	CASRPTGDWGYGYTF	TRBD1	.	TRBV28	TRBJ1-2
TGTGCCAGCAGCGGGGGACAGCCGAATGAAAAACTGTTTTTT	CASSGGQPNEKLFF	TRBD1	.	TRBV5-4	TRBJ1-4
TGTGCCAGCAGCTTATTCGGGGGGCGGGAGACCCAGTACTTC	CASSLFGGRETQYF	.	.	TRBV7-9	TRBJ2-5
TGCGCCAGCAGCTTGGCTGGGAGCGAGGCTCAGCCCCAGCATTTT	CASSLAGSEAQPQHF	.	.	TRBV5-1	TRBJ1-5
TGTGCCAGCAGCCCCCGGGTCCTAGGGGACACTGAAGCTTTCTTT	CASSPRVLGDTEAFF	.	.	TRBV11-2	TRBJ1-1
TGCGCCAGCAGCCGGGAAGGACAGATCCAAGAGACCCAGTACTTC	CASSREGQIQETQYF	.	.	TRBV5-1	TRBJ2-5
TGTGCCAGCAGTTACGGGCAGGACTATGGCTACACCTTC	CASSYGQDYGYTF	.	.	TRBV6-5	TRBJ1-2
TGTGCCAGCAGTTTATTGTTTCGAGGTGTCCACGAGCAGTACTTC	CASSLLFRGVHEQYF	.	once	TRBV6-5	TRBJ2-7
TGTGCCAGCAGTTTCTCCACCCGGGCAGGCTACGAGCAGTACTTC	CASSFSTRAGYEQYF	.	.	TRBV28	TRBJ2-7
TGCAGTGCTATAAACAATGAGCAGTTCTTC	CSAINNEQFF	.	.	TRBV20-1	TRBJ2-1
TGTGCCAGCTCAACCCAGACAGGGGGGGACGAAAAACTGTTTTTT	CASSTQTGGDEKLFF	TRBD1	.	TRBV18	TRBJ1-4
TGTGCCAGCAGCTTGGGCAGTCGGGGAACGCCCGCGAGGGGGCAGTACTTC	CASSLGSRGTPARGQYF	.	.	TRBV5-4	TRBJ2-7
TGTGCCAGCTCACTTGGGGGACGGAACACTGAAGCTTTCTTT	CASSLGGRNTEAFF	.	.	TRBV18	TRBJ1-1
TGTGCCAGCAGCCCGAAAGCGGGAGGAATTGGCAATGAGCAGTTCTTC	CASSPKAGGIGNEQFF	TRBD2	.	TRBV11-2	TRBJ2-1
TGTGCCAGCAGTGACTCCTCCCTTGGGGGGAATGAGCAGTTCTTC	CASSDSSLGGNEQFF	.	.	TRBV6-4	TRBJ2-1
TGCGCCAGCAGCTTGGGGCAAGGAATGTACGAGCAGTACTTC	CASSLGQGMYEQYF	.	.	TRBV5-1	TRBJ2-7